The entry below describes one T cell receptor (beta chain). These data come from a study of blood T cells in healthy people across ages. Across the study: When template switching was applied, about one barcoded beta molecule was captured per two T cells.

The V gene's germline CDR1 is MNHEY and CDR2 SVGAGI. The CDR3 contains 17 residues. The ends lost 4 bases at V and 5 bases at J; junction bases unmatched: 10. PCR was performed a second time for about 7 to 11 cycles using a sample-barcoded 5' primer and a J-beta primer mix. A template-switch adaptor containing 12 random nucleotides labeled each cDNA molecule. Individual samples furnished no less than 3 million CDR3-containing paired-end reads apiece. Each CDR3 protein gets one entry after TCRdb re-called the 5' RACE reads with MiXCR. The sample has about 640,000 distinct CDR3 sequences, about 54% seen once; the top ten hold roughly 34%.

V usage is TRBV6-5 and J usage is TRBJ2-1; 11 bases align to TRBD2. The TCR originated in a man aged 55 to 70 in good health. Sequencing was performed on blood. The CDR3 DNA sequence: TGTGCCAGCAGTTCCTGGGGTAGCGGGGGGGATAACAATGAGCAGTTCTTC. This gives the protein CASSSWGSGGDNNEQFF.